The 13 T cell receptor beta chains presented below share a single source sample, sequenced in a study of T cells in women clearing cervical HPV infection. Clones were read by immunoSEQ multiplex PCR, and TCRdb kept only the in-frame ones, dropping some. The listing contains around 30,000 clones. The sample comprised blood buffy coat. Receptors were obtained from a woman between 18 and 70 years old with a cervical HPV16 infection that either progressed to CIN3+ or cleared (not recorded which).

Concerning this clone itself: The read is 3 residues too short to cover the CDR3 end, so that end is filled in from the germline J gene. This chain connects TRBV4-1 to TRBJ2-7; no clear D. The germline V gene has CDR1 MGHRA and CDR2 YSYEKL. V was shortened by 7 bases and J by 2 bases, with 9 bases between the two germline ends. The length of the CDR3 is 12 residues. CDR3 DNA (partial): TGCGCCAGCATGTCCCAGACCTACGAG. Its protein product is CASMSQTYE. The full CDR3 reads CASMSQTYEQYF.

As concerns this clone: The missing CDR3 end, 3 residues past where the read stops, is filled in from the germline J gene. This chain connects TRBV29-1 to TRBJ1-2; D not certain. The CDR3 contains 14 residues. V lost 0 bases to trimming and J lost 4 bases, with 12 bases between them. CDR1 and CDR2 from the germline V gene are SQVTM and ANQGSEA. CDR3 region: CSVEEALSRYGYTF. The sequenced part of the CDR3 DNA is TGCAGCGTTGAAGAGGCTCTGTCCCGCTATGGC.

With respect to this clone: Sequencing ends 3 residues short of the CDR3 end; the germline J gene provides the rest. V usage is TRBV12-3 or TRBV12-4 and J usage is TRBJ1-4, with 8 bases aligning to TRBD1. Trimming at V came to 3 bases and at J to 5 bases, leaving 2 bases not matched to a gene. The CDR3 extends over 14 amino acids. The CDR3 here is CASSLYRGNEKLFF. The CDR3 bases that were read are TGTGCCAGCAGTTTGTACAGGGGGAATGAAAAA.

The sequenced CDR3 bases are TGCAGTGCTAGTCAGGCGTTTCGAGGTACTGAA. Encoded protein: CSASQAFRGTE. The full-length CDR3 reads as CSASQAFRGTEAFF. J is TRBJ1-1 and V is TRBV20-1; D call uncertain. Read sequence stops 3 residues before the CDR3 end, and the germline J gene provides the missing end. CDR1 and CDR2 from the germline V gene are DFQATT and SNEGSKA (reference sequence). Trimming took off 3 bases at V and 5 bases at J, with 16 bases between the two ends. The CDR3 contains 14 residues.

With regard to this clone: Read coverage stops 3 residues before the CDR3 terminus; the germline J gene supplies the remainder. This chain connects TRBV14 to TRBJ1-5, with D possibly being TRBD1 (5 bases). The CDR3 sequence is 13 residues long. CDR1 and CDR2 (germline): SGHDN, FVKESK. V lost 0 bases to trimming and J lost 6 bases, with 6 bases between them. The CDR3 here is CASSQDRGQPQHF. The part of the CDR3 DNA that was read is TGTGCCAGCAGCCAAGATAGGGGTCAGCCC.

For this clone: The read ends 3 residues shy of where the CDR3 ends; the end is completed using the germline J gene. The chain uses TRBV7-3 and TRBJ2-3, with TRBD1 matching over 8 bases. CDR1 and CDR2 (germline): SGHTA, FQGTGA. V shed 4 bases and J 1 base; nucleotides not matched to a gene: 4. The CDR3 has 15 amino acids. Partial CDR3 DNA: TGTGCCAGCAGCTCAGGGGGCGGGGGCACAGATACG. It encodes CASSSGGGGTDT. The full CDR3 protein is CASSSGGGGTDTQYF. Combining the CDR3 with reference TRBV7-3 and TRBJ2-3 gives the whole variable domain GAGVSQTPSNKVTEKGKYVELRCDPISGHTALYWYRQSLGQGPEFLIYFQGTGAADDSGLPNDRFFAVRPEGSVSTLKIQRTERGDSAVYLCASSSGGGGTDTQYFGPGTRLTVL.

Of note for this clone: The read is 3 residues too short to cover the CDR3 end, so that end is filled in from the germline J gene. The chain couples TRBV13 to TRBJ2-1; no clear D. Between the trimmed V and J ends, which lost 0 bases and 7 bases, there was a span of 13 bases. The CDR3 loop spans 15 amino acids. Germline V gene lookup returns CDR1 PRHDT and CDR2 FYEKMQ (reference sequence). Partial CDR3 DNA: TGTGCCAGCAGCTTAGGCCGCGGCAGTCTTAATGAG. It is translated as CASSLGRGSLNE. The whole CDR3 sequence is CASSLGRGSLNEQFF.

Concerning this clone itself: The read finishes 3 residues shy of the CDR3 end, and the germline J gene is used to complete it. The gene calls are TRBV18 and TRBJ1-5; 9 positions match TRBD1. The CDR3 runs to 16 residues. Per the germline V gene, CDR1 is KGHSH and CDR2 is LQKENI. V gave up 4 bases and J gave up 4 bases; unmatched junction bases: 8. The covered CDR3 bases are TGTGCCAGCTCACTCAACTCAGACAGGGGGAATCAGCCC. The encoded protein is CASSLNSDRGNQP. The entire CDR3 reads CASSLNSDRGNQPQHF.

As regards this clone: The read comes to an end 3 residues before the CDR3 does, leaving the germline J gene to fill in the end. The J gene is TRBJ2-1, the V gene TRBV2, with TRBD2 as a possible D gene (5 bases). The CDR3 has 12 amino acids. V lost 4 bases, J lost 6 bases, and 7 bases lay in between. Germline assignment: CDR1 SNHLY and CDR2 FYNNEI. CDR3 sequence: CASSVGVNEQFF. CDR3 DNA (partial): TGTGCCAGCAGTGTCGGGGTCAATGAG. Drawing the rest from reference TRBV2 and TRBJ2-1, the complete variable domain is EPEVTQTPSHQVTQMGQEVILRCVPISNHLYFYWYRQILGQKVEFLVSFYNNEISEKSEIFDDQFSVERPDGSNFTLKIRSTKLEDSAMYFCASSVGVNEQFFGPGTRLTVL.

Notes on this clone: The sequenced fragment ends 3 residues before the CDR3 boundary, so the rest is inferred from the germline J gene. The V call is TRBV5-1, the J call TRBJ2-5; D gene unclear. The V gene lost 10 bases and the J gene lost 4 bases, with 17 bases spanning the gap. Germline-derived CDR1 and CDR2 are SGHRS and YFSETQ. The CDR3 length is 13 residues. The CDR3 bases that were read are TGCGCCCTTTCGAGGTCCCCGGGAGAGACC. This gives the protein CALSRSPGET. The entire CDR3 protein reads CALSRSPGETQYF. Drawing the rest from reference TRBV5-1 and TRBJ2-5, the complete variable domain is KAGVTQTPRYLIKTRGQQVTLSCSPISGHRSVSWYQQTPGQGLQFLFEYFSETQRNKGNFPGRFSGRQFSNSRSEMNVSTLELGDSALYLCALSRSPGETQYFGPGTRLLVL.

Worth noting for this clone: The read terminates 3 residues before the CDR3 end, so the remaining end is supplied by the germline J gene. V gene TRBV5-4 combines with J gene TRBJ2-3, with 8 positions matching TRBD2. Per the germline V gene, CDR1 is SGHNT and CDR2 is YYREEE (reference sequence). The CDR3 consists of 16 residues. The CDR3 region is CASSSLVSGVHDTQYF. The part of the CDR3 DNA that was read is TGTGCCAGCAGCTCGCTCGTTAGCGGGGTCCATGACACG.

The chain's CDR3 is CASSYGAGLETQYF. The CDR3 DNA, read in part, is TGTGCCAGCAGCTACGGAGCAGGCTTAGAGACC. V is TRBV11-2 and J is TRBJ2-5; D is uncertain. The sequence runs out 3 residues before the end of the CDR3; the remainder is reconstructed from the germline J gene. With 4 bases removed from V and 4 bases from J, the gap between germline ends came to 13 bases. Germline V gene data show CDR1 as SGHAT and CDR2 as FQNNGV. The CDR3 sequence is 14 residues long.

About this clone itself: Its ends do not fully match the called genes, so a read error is possible. The read falls 3 residues short of the CDR3 end, and the missing part is taken from the germline J gene. The chain uses TRBV7-7 and TRBJ2-5, with D possibly being TRBD1 (6 bases). The CDR3 contains 14 residues. Germline V gene sequence: CDR1 SSHAT, CDR2 FNYEAQ (reference sequence). CDR3 protein: CASSPVVQGETQYF. The DNA read from the CDR3 is TGTGCTAGCAGCCCGGTCGTACAGGGAGAGACC.